The clone carrying this T cell receptor beta chain occurred a few times. Antigen unknown. Different DNA sequences within this sample yield the same CDR3. This entry comes from a study of beta chain features in type 1 diabetes. Investigators reverse transcribed all isolated RNA, so they sequenced expressed TCRB transcripts. Clones were read by immunoSEQ multiplex PCR, and TCRdb kept only the in-frame ones, dropping some. The table includes under 350,000 clones, approximately 25% detected once. General observations from the study: Comparison showed that naive, central memory and Treg TCRB repertoires appeared more similar among patients than among healthy donors. Insertions at VDJ junctions were less frequent in type 1 diabetes patients. These patients also deleted more nucleotides at the same junctions. There was no resolution here of whether HLA type influences TCRB rearrangement. In all four CD4+ subsets, TCRB CDR3 length was significantly, moderately reduced in type 1 diabetes.

Each population that was sorted was more than 98% pure. Trimming took 5 bases from V and 6 from J; bases not matched to a gene: 4. The CDR3 is 13 residues long. The germline CDR1 and CDR2 sequences are MDHEN and SYDVKM. The sample taken for sequencing was naive CD4+ T cells from blood. This receptor was identified in a woman between 25 and 40 years old with type 1 diabetes. The rearrangement uses TRBV28 and TRBJ2-3; TRBD1 agrees at 8 bases. The DNA of the CDR3 is TGTGCCAGCAGTCTCCAGGGGGCGGATACGCAGTATTTT. It specifies CASSLQGADTQYF.